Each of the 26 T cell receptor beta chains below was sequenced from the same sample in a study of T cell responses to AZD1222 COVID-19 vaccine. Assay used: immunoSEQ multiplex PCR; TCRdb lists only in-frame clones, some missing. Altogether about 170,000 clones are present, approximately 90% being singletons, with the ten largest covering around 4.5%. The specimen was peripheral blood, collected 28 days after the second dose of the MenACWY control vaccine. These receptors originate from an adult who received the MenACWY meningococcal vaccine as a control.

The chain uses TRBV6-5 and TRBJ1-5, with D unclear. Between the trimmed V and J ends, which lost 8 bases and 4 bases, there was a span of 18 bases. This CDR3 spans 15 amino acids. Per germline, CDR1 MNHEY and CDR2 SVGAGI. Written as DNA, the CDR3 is TGTGCCAGCGTAAACCAGGTAGCGGGTAATCAGCCCCAGCATTTT. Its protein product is CASVNQVAGNQPQHF.

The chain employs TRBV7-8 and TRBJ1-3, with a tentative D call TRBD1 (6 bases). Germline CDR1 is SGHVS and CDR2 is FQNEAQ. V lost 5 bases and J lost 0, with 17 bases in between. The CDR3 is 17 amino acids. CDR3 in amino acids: CASSPRGGSTSGNTIYF. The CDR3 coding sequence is TGTGCCAGCAGCCCGAGGGGGGGATCCACCTCTGGAAACACCATATATTTT. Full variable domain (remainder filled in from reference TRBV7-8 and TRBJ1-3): GAGVSQSPRYKVAKRGQDVALRCDPISGHVSLFWYQQALGQGPEFLTYFQNEAQLDKSGLPSDRFFAERPEGSVSTLKIQRTQQEDSAVYLCASSPRGGSTSGNTIYFGEGSWLTVV.

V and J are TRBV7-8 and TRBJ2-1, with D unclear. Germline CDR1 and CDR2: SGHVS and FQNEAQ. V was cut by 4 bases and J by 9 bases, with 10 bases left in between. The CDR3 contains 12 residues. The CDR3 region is CASSSLVVEQFF. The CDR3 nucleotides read TGTGCCAGCAGCTCCTTGGTTGTTGAGCAGTTCTTC.

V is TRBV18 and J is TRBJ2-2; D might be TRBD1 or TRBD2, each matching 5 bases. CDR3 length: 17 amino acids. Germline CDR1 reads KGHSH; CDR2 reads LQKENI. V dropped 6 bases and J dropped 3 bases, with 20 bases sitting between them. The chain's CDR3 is CASSHGPGRGDTGELFF. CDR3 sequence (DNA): TGTGCCAGCTCTCACGGGCCGGGACGAGGGGACACCGGGGAGCTGTTTTTT.

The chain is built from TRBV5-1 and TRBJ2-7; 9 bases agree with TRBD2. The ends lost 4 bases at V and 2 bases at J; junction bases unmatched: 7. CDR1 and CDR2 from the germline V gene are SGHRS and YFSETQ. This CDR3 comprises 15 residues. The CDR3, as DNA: TGCGCCAGCAGCCCTATAGCGGGAGTGCCCTACGAGCAGTACTTC. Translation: CASSPIAGVPYEQYF.

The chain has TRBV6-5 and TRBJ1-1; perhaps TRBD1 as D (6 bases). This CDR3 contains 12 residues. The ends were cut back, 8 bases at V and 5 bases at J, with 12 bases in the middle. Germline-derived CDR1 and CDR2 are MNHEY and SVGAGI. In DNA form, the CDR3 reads TGTGCCAGCCTGGATCAGGGGACTGAAGCTTTCTTT. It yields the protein CASLDQGTEAFF.

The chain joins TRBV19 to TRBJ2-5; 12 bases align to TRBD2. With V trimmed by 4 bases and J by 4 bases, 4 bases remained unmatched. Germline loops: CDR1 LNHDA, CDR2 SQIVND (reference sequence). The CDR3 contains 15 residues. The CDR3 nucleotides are TGTGCCAGTAGTACCCCTAGCGGGAGGGTAGAGACCCAGTACTTC. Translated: CASSTPSGRVETQYF.

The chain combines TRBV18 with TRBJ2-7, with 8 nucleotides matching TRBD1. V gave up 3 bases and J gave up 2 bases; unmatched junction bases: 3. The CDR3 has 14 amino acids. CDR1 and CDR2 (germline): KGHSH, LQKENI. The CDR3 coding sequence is TGTGCCAGCTCACCGGGGGGACAGGCCTACGAGCAGTACTTC. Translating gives CASSPGGQAYEQYF.

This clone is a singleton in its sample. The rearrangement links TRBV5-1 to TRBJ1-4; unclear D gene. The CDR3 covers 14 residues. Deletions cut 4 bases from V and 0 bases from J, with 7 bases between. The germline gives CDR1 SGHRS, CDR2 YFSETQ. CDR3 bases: TGCGCCAGCAGCGAAGCTTCAACTAATGAAAAACTGTTTTTT. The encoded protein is CASSEASTNEKLFF.

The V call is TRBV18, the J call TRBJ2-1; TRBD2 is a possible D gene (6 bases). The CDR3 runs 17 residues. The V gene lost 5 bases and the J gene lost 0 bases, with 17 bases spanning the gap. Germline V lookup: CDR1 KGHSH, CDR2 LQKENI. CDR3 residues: CASSMTRRQSSYNEQFF. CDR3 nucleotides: TGTGCCAGCTCAATGACTAGACGACAGAGCTCCTACAATGAGCAGTTCTTC.

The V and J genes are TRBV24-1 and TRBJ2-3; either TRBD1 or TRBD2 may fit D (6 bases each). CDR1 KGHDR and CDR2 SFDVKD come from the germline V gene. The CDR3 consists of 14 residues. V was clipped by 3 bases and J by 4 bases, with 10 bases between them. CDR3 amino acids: CATSDPRGPDTQYF. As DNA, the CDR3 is TGTGCCACCAGTGATCCCCGGGGGCCAGATACGCAGTATTTT.

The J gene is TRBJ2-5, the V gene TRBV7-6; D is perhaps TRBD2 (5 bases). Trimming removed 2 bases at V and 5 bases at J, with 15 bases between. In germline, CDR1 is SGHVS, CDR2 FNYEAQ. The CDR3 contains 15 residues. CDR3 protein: CASSLIIAQRETQYF. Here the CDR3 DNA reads TGTGCCAGCAGCTTAATCATTGCCCAGCGGGAGACCCAGTACTTC.

The CDR3 region is CASSFYPGGTDWDQPQHF. The CDR3 DNA follows: TGTGCCAGCAGTTTTTATCCAGGGGGCACCGACTGGGACCAGCCCCAGCATTTT. The genes are TRBV28 and TRBJ1-5, with 8 bases that match TRBD1. J was trimmed by 7 bases and V by 3 bases; bases with no gene match: 17. The CDR3 has 18 residues. Germline V lookup: CDR1 MDHEN, CDR2 SYDVKM.

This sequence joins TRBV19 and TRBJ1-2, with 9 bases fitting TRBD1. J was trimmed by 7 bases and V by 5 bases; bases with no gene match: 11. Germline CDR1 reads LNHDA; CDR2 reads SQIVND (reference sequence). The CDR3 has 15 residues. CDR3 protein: CASSYQTRDRAGYTF. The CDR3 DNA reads TGTGCCAGTAGTTACCAAACCCGGGACAGGGCTGGCTACACCTTC.

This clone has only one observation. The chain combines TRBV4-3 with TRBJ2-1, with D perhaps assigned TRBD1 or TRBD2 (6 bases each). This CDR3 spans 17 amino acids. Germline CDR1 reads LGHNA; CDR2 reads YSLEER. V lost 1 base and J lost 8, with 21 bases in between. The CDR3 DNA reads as TGCGCCAGCAGCCAAGGGGCGGCCGTTCTCGGGGGCGATGAGCAGTTCTTC. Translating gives CASSQGAAVLGGDEQFF.

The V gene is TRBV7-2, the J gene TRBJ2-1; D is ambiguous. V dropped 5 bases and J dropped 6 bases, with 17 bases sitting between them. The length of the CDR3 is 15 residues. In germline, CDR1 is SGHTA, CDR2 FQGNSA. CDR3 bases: TGTGCCAGCAGCCCCGACTTCACCCTCGGCAATGAGCAGTTCTTC. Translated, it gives CASSPDFTLGNEQFF.

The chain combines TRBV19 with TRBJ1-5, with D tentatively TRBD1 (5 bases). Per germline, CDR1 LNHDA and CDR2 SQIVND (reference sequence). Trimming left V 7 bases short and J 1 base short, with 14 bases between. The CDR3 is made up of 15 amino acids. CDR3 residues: CASTDNWGSNQPQHF. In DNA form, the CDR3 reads TGTGCCAGTACCGACAATTGGGGGAGCAATCAGCCCCAGCATTTT.

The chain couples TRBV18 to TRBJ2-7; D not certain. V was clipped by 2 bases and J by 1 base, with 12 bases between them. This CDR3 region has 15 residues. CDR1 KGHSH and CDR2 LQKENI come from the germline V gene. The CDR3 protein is CASSPAATTSYEQYF. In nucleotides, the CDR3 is TGTGCCAGCTCACCAGCAGCGACGACTTCCTACGAGCAGTACTTC.

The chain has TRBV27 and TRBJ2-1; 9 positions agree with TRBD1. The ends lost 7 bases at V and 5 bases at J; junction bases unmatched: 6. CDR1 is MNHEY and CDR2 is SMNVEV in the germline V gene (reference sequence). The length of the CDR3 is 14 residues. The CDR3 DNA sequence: TGTGCCAGCAACAGGGGGCAGGTTAACAATGAGCAGTTCTTC. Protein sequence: CASNRGQVNNEQFF.

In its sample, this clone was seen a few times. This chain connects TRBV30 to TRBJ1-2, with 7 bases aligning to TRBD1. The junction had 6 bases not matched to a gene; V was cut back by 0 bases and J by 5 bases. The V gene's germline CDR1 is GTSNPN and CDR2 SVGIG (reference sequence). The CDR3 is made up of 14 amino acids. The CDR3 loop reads CAWSVATGMYGYTF. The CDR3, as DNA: TGTGCCTGGAGTGTAGCGACAGGGATGTATGGCTACACCTTC.

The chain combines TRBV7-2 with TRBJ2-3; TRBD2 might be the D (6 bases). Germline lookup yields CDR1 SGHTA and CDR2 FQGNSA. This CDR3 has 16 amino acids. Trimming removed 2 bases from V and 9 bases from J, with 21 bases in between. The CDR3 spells CASSLLPPQGGITQYF. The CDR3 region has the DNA TGTGCCAGCAGCTTATTACCCCCCCAGGGCGGGATAACGCAGTATTTT.

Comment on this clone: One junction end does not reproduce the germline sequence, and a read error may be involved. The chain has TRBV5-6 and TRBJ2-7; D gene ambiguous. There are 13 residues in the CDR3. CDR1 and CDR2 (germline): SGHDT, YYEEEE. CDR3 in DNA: TGTGCCAGCAGCTTGCTGTCCGGGTCCGAGCCGTACTTC. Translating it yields CASSLLSGSEPYF.

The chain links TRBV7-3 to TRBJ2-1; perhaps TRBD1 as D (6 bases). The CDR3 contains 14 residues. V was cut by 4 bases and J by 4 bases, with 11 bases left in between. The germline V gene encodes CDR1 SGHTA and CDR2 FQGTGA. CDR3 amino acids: CASSSQGVYNEQFF. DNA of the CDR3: TGTGCCAGCAGCTCACAGGGAGTATACAATGAGCAGTTCTTC.

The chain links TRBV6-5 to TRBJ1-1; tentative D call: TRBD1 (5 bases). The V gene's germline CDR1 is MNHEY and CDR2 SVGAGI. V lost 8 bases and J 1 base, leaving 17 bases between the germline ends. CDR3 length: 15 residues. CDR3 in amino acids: CASVAWGRWNTEAFF. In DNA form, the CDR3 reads TGTGCCAGCGTTGCCTGGGGACGGTGGAACACTGAAGCTTTCTTT.

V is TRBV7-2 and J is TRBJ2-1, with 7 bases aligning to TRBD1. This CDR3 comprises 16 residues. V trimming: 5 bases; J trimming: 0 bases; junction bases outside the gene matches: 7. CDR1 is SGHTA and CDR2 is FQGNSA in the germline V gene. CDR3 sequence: CASSPEGQSSYNEQFF. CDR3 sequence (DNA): TGTGCCAGCAGCCCAGAGGGACAGAGCTCCTACAATGAGCAGTTCTTC.

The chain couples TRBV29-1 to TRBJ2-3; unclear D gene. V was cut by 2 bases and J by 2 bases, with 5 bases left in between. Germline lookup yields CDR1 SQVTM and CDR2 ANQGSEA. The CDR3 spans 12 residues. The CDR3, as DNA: TGCAGCGTTGAAAGAGACACAGATACGCAGTATTTT. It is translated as CSVERDTDTQYF.